The 22 T cell receptor beta chains listed next were all sequenced from one sample in a study of T-cell memory formation after mild COVID-19. MiXCR, run by TCRdb on the 5' RACE reads, gives a single entry per CDR3 protein. The sample has approximately 290,000 distinct CDR3 sequences, less than 20% seen once. Material: PBMCs or a T cell subset sorted from them (not recorded which). These receptors were collected from a man aged 18 to 30 who had mild COVID-19 (a few samples of this study predate the infection). Cell type and time point are not known.

In this sample, this clonotype turned up many times. The rearrangement uses TRBV20-1 and TRBJ1-2; 7 bases are a match to TRBD1. In germline, CDR1 is DFQATT, CDR2 SNEGSKA (reference sequence). The CDR3 length is 13 residues. V lost 0 bases, J lost 6 bases, and 4 bases stayed unmatched. The CDR3 is CSARDYRGHGYTF. The CDR3 region has the DNA TGCAGTGCTAGAGACTACAGGGGACATGGCTACACCTTC.

The J gene is TRBJ2-1, the V gene TRBV5-1; D is undetermined. This CDR3 is built from 13 residues. The V end lost 0 bases, the J end lost 6 bases, and 7 bases lay between the germline ends. Germline values: CDR1 SGHRS, CDR2 YFSETQ. CDR3 coding DNA: TGCGCCAGCAGCTTGGCGGTAGGCAATGAGCAGTTCTTC. Translating it yields CASSLAVGNEQFF.

The genes are TRBV7-2 and TRBJ1-3; D not certain. The CDR3 is 14 residues long. V was pared by 5 bases and J by 5 bases, with 13 bases between. The germline V gene encodes CDR1 SGHTA and CDR2 FQGNSA. The CDR3 loop reads CASSLSPRRNTIYF. The CDR3 DNA is TGTGCCAGCAGCCTATCCCCCAGGAGAAACACCATATATTTT.

The chain is built from TRBV7-7 and TRBJ1-6, with D tentatively TRBD1 (6 bases). The V end lost 5 bases, the J end lost 6 bases, and 14 bases lay between the germline ends. Germline V lookup: CDR1 SSHAT, CDR2 FNYEAQ (reference sequence). The CDR3 is 15 amino acids. Here the CDR3 DNA reads TGTGCCAGCAGCACGCCGGGACACCTTAATTCACCCCTCCACTTT. The encoded protein is CASSTPGHLNSPLHF.

The rearrangement joins TRBV5-1 to TRBJ2-1; TRBD1 agrees at 8 bases. V trimming: 6 bases; J trimming: 6 bases; junction bases outside the gene matches: 11. The V gene's germline CDR1 is SGHRS and CDR2 YFSETQ. The CDR3 length is 15 residues. The CDR3 nucleotides read TGCGCCAGCACACCCTGGACAGGGTCGGCCAATGAGCAGTTCTTC. It yields the protein CASTPWTGSANEQFF.

This rearrangement joins TRBV6-6 to TRBJ1-3; D is undetermined. This CDR3 is built from 14 residues. Germline V gene lookup returns CDR1 MNHNY and CDR2 SVGAGI (reference sequence). Trimming cost V 5 bases and J 2 bases, with 10 bases left between them. Written as DNA, the CDR3 is TGTGCCAGCAGTGAGCAGGCTCCTGGAAACACCATATATTTT. It is translated as CASSEQAPGNTIYF.

The rearrangement links TRBV25-1 to TRBJ1-1; D unresolved. Per the germline V gene, CDR1 is MGHDK and CDR2 is SYGVNS. V lost 3 bases and J 0 bases, leaving 11 bases between the germline ends. The CDR3 extends over 15 amino acids. CDR3 sequence (DNA): TGTGCCAGCAGTGAGCTGTACGGATTGAACACTGAAGCTTTCTTT. Amino acid sequence: CASSELYGLNTEAFF.

This clonotype came up a few times. Germline is not matched at one junction end, which may reflect a read error. The chain combines TRBV7-7 with TRBJ1-4; TRBD1 matches 8 bases. This CDR3 is built from 15 residues. Germline CDR1 and CDR2: SSHAT and FNYEAQ (reference sequence). CDR3 DNA: TGTGCTAGCAGCTTACCCGACAGGGGTCATGAAAAACTGTTTTTT. Translated: CASSLPDRGHEKLFF.

The chain combines TRBV4-2 with TRBJ1-6, with D perhaps TRBD1 (6 bases). The V end lost 0 bases, the J end lost 7 bases, and 10 bases lay between the germline ends. The germline V gene encodes CDR1 LGHNA and CDR2 YNFKEQ. The CDR3 runs to 15 residues. CDR3 coding DNA: TGTGCCAGCAGCCAAGAGGGGGGCCAGAATTCACCCCTCCACTTT. Protein sequence: CASSQEGGQNSPLHF.

There are a few counts of this clonotype. V gene TRBV4-3 combines with J gene TRBJ2-4, with TRBD1 matching 8 bases. In germline, CDR1 is LGHNA, CDR2 YSLEER. The V segment lost 2 bases and the J segment 7 bases; nucleotides outside the gene matches: 7. The CDR3 is 15 amino acids. The CDR3 nucleotides read TGCGCCAGCAGCCAACGCCAGGGGGCCGGGAACATTCAGTACTTC. It is translated as CASSQRQGAGNIQYF.

This sequence joins TRBV10-3 and TRBJ1-2, with D tentatively TRBD1 (5 bases). The CDR3 sequence is 14 residues long. V was cut by 2 bases and J by 8 bases, with 15 bases left in between. Looked up from germline, CDR1 is ENHRY and CDR2 is SYGVKD. CDR3 bases: TGTGCCATCAGTGAGATCCGGACACGACAAGGCTACACCTTC. This encodes CAISEIRTRQGYTF.

The V call is TRBV6-2 or TRBV6-3, the J call TRBJ1-2; D call uncertain. V shed 2 bases and J shed 9 bases, with 7 bases lying between them. The CDR3 is 11 amino acids. Per the germline V gene, CDR1 is MNHEY and CDR2 is SVGEGT. The CDR3 region has the DNA TGTGCCAGCAGTTACGAGTTGAGCTACACCTTC. Amino acid sequence: CASSYELSYTF.

This clonotype came up a few times. This chain links TRBV20-1 with TRBJ1-2; 9 bases are shared with TRBD1. The CDR3 is 14 residues long. The germline V gene encodes CDR1 DFQATT and CDR2 SNEGSKA (reference sequence). The V and J ends lost 2 bases and 7 bases, in that order; junction bases with no gene match: 8. CDR3 bases: TGCAGTGCTAGACGGGGACAGGGTGACCGTGGCTACACCTTC. Residues: CSARRGQGDRGYTF.

The sample holds a few counts of this clonotype. The J gene is TRBJ1-2, the V gene TRBV4-1; D may be TRBD1 (5 bases). The CDR3 spans 12 residues. Trimming removed 4 bases at V and 7 bases at J, with 10 bases between. Germline loops: CDR1 MGHRA, CDR2 YSYEKL. The CDR3 is CASSLPGVGYTF. As DNA, the CDR3 is TGCGCCAGCAGCCTCCCGGGGGTTGGCTACACCTTC.

This clonotype was picked up a small number of times. This chain uses TRBV4-2 with TRBJ2-5; D not certain. Trimming took 4 bases from V and 2 from J, leaving 11 bases between them. The CDR3 runs to 14 residues. Per germline, CDR1 LGHNA and CDR2 YNFKEQ. DNA of the CDR3: TGTGCCAGCAGCCGCAGATCGGTACAAGAGACCCAGTACTTC. It translates to CASSRRSVQETQYF.

Concerning this clonotype itself: At one end the junction does not follow the germline gene, possibly because of a read error. CDR3 nucleotides: TGTGCCAGCAGTCCCTCAGGGAACGCTGAAGCTTTCTTT. This codes for CASSPSGNAEAFF. The rearrangement joins TRBV12-3 or TRBV12-4 to TRBJ1-1; a possible D gene is TRBD1 (5 bases). This CDR3 spans 13 amino acids.

There are many counts of this clonotype. This rearrangement joins TRBV7-3 to TRBJ2-3; D is perhaps TRBD2 (6 bases). The CDR3 consists of 15 residues. V was cut by 5 bases and J by 0 bases, with 12 bases left in between. Looked up from germline, CDR1 is SGHTA and CDR2 is FQGTGA. The CDR3 loop reads CASSIGLTSTDTQYF. The DNA of the CDR3 is TGTGCCAGCAGCATAGGACTAACTAGCACAGATACGCAGTATTTT.

This clonotype was detected a few times. This chain connects TRBV20-1 to TRBJ2-1, with D possibly being TRBD2 (6 bases). Trimming took 4 bases from V and 10 from J, leaving 23 bases between them. There are 15 residues in the CDR3. Germline CDR1 reads DFQATT; CDR2 reads SNEGSKA (reference sequence). The CDR3 coding sequence is TGCAGTGCTATGGGAGGCTTCCCGTTGGATAGGGAGCAGTTCTTC. Encoded protein: CSAMGGFPLDREQFF.

To note about this clonotype: Relative to the germline gene, one junction end is altered; a read error may explain this. CDR3: CASSERAAEPFF. CDR3 nucleotide sequence: TGTGCCAGCAGCGAAAGAGCGGCCGAGCCGTTCTTC. This chain uses TRBV5-4 with TRBJ2-1, with a possible D match to TRBD2 (5 bases). This CDR3 is 12 amino acids long. Looked up from germline, CDR1 is SGHNT and CDR2 is YYREEE (reference sequence).

This clonotype was recorded a few times. The chain joins TRBV6-5 to TRBJ2-1; 9 bases fit TRBD1. The CDR3 extends over 13 amino acids. CDR1 is MNHEY and CDR2 is SVGAGI in the germline V gene. Trimming at V came to 5 bases and at J to 9 bases, leaving 5 bases not matched to a gene. For the CDR3, the DNA is TGTGCCAGCAGTGCCGGACAGGGGTTTGAGCAGTTCTTC. The encoded protein is CASSAGQGFEQFF.

This clonotype was seen a handful of times. This rearrangement joins TRBV4-1 to TRBJ2-3, with D uncertain. The V gene's germline CDR1 is MGHRA and CDR2 YSYEKL. V was trimmed by 1 base and J by 2 bases, leaving 13 bases between them. There are 16 residues in the CDR3. CDR3 in DNA: TGCGCCAGCAGCCAAGGGGTCTATCAAAACACAGATACGCAGTATTTT. It translates to CASSQGVYQNTDTQYF.

This clonotype was seen more than once but under ten times. The conserved final phenylalanine or tryptophan is absent from the CDR3, which likely points to a read error. The limits of the CDR3 on the DNA are not certain, so only TCRdb's listed CDR3 is given. This chain connects TRBV7-9 to TRBJ2-5; the tabulated D call, TRBD2, remains unverified against the DNA. The CDR3 is 14 residues long, counting both termini. CDR1 and CDR2 (germline): SEHNR, FQNEAQ (reference sequence). The CDR3 protein is CASSSTAQTLGLTV.